These 16 T cell receptor beta chains were all obtained from the same sample, sequenced in a study of cytomegalovirus exposure and HLA in healthy donors (dated by TCRdb to 2016 to 2017). The library was made by the immunoSEQ multiplex PCR assay. The multiplex PCR relied on a mix of 60 forward primers for TCR Vbeta segments and 13 reverse primers for TCR Jbeta segments. The table comes from immuneACCESS by way of TCRdb, which keeps in-frame sequences with V and J called. Part of the clones is missing from these tables; in studies checked, under half for an unresolved V gene and the rest for unknown reasons. This sample is represented by over 150,000 clones; around 80% of them were singletons. The ten largest make up approximately 1.5% of the sample. The source material was PBMCs. These receptors came from a woman aged 25 to 39 in good health and CMV-seropositive.

J is TRBJ1-2 and V is TRBV28, with D possibly being TRBD1 (5 bases). The CDR3 runs 14 residues. V shed 2 bases and J shed 4 bases, with 11 bases lying between them. From germline, CDR1 is MDHEN and CDR2 SYDVKM. The CDR3 region is CASSLGVGVYGYTF. Written as DNA, the CDR3 is TGTGCCAGCAGTTTAGGGGTAGGGGTCTATGGCTACACCTTC.

The rearrangement joins TRBV19 to TRBJ2-2, with 7 nucleotides matching TRBD1. The germline gives CDR1 LNHDA, CDR2 SQIVND (reference sequence). CDR3 length equals 15 residues. J gave up 6 bases and V 0 bases, and 4 bases lay outside the gene matches. The CDR3 here is CASSIDGTVPGELFF. For the CDR3, the DNA is TGTGCCAGTAGTATAGACGGGACAGTCCCCGGGGAGCTGTTTTTT.

The J gene is TRBJ2-1, the V gene TRBV28; 9 nucleotides align to TRBD2. The ends lost 3 bases at V and 0 bases at J; junction bases unmatched: 15. CDR3 length: 20 residues. Looked up from germline, CDR1 is MDHEN and CDR2 is SYDVKM. In nucleotides, the CDR3 is TGTGCCAGCAGTTTTGAGTTATTAGCGGGGGAAGGGAGCTCCTACAATGAGCAGTTCTTC. As protein: CASSFELLAGEGSSYNEQFF.

The chain employs TRBV11-3 and TRBJ2-7; TRBD2 matches at 10 bases. Trimming took 1 base from V and 4 from J; bases not matched to a gene: 7. CDR3 length: 16 amino acids. Germline values: CDR1 SGHNT, CDR2 YENEEA. Here the CDR3 reads CASSLGTSGSPYEQYF. The CDR3 DNA sequence: TGTGCCAGCAGCTTAGGGACTAGCGGTTCCCCTTACGAGCAGTACTTC. Complete variable domain (other parts from reference TRBV11-3 and TRBJ2-7): EAGVVQSPRYKIIEKKQPVAFWCNPISGHNTLYWYLQNLGQGPELLIRYENEEAVDDSQLPKDRFSAERLKGVDSTLKIQPAELGDSAVYLCASSLGTSGSPYEQYFGPGTRLTVT.

V and J are TRBV2 and TRBJ2-2; 7 bases are a match to TRBD2. There are 13 residues in the CDR3. The V gene end was trimmed by 7 bases and the J gene end by 6 bases; junction bases not matched to a gene: 5. Germline CDR1 SNHLY, CDR2 FYNNEI. This chain's CDR3 is CASKEGGPGELFF. As DNA, the CDR3 is TGTGCCAGCAAAGAGGGAGGGCCCGGGGAGCTGTTTTTT.

This sequence joins TRBV27 and TRBJ2-5; 7 bases match TRBD2. TRBJ2-7 matches the DNA end more closely, so the J call is doubtful. This CDR3 region has 16 residues. Germline CDR1 MNHEY, CDR2 SMNVEV (reference sequence). CDR3 residues: CASSSPGRASSYEQYF. In DNA form, the CDR3 reads TGTGCCAGCAGTTCCCCGGGGAGGGCGAGCTCCTACGAGCAGTACTTC.

This chain links TRBV27 with TRBJ2-3, with D unclear. Germline-derived CDR1 and CDR2 are MNHEY and SMNVEV (reference sequence). The ends were cut back, 3 bases at V and 0 bases at J, with 13 bases in the middle. The CDR3 is made up of 16 amino acids. CDR3 nucleotide sequence: TGTGCCAGCAGTTTTAGTAGTGCCCTTAGCACAGATACGCAGTATTTT. This translates into CASSFSSALSTDTQYF.

This clone was detected only a few times. This rearrangement joins TRBV7-8 to TRBJ1-2, with 7 positions matching TRBD1. Trimming took 1 base from V and 6 from J; bases not matched to a gene: 5. CDR3 size: 14 residues. Germline assignment: CDR1 SGHVS and CDR2 FQNEAQ. CDR3 residues: CASSLVTGEDGYTF. Here the CDR3 DNA reads TGTGCCAGCAGCTTAGTTACAGGGGAGGATGGCTACACCTTC.

This clone was found a few times. This chain uses TRBV27 with TRBJ1-1, with 7 bases lining up with TRBD1. This CDR3 has 15 residues. CDR1 is MNHEY and CDR2 is SMNVEV in the germline V gene (reference sequence). The V segment lost 1 base and the J segment 1 base; nucleotides outside the gene matches: 3. The CDR3, as DNA: TGTGCCAGCAGTTTATGGGGACAGCAGAACACTGAAGCTTTCTTT. Translation: CASSLWGQQNTEAFF.

The rearrangement links TRBV6-1 to TRBJ2-3; TRBD1 might be the D (6 bases). CDR3 length equals 16 residues. Trimming stripped 2 bases from V and 0 bases from J, with 12 bases between. Germline loops: CDR1 MNHNS, CDR2 SASEGT. The CDR3 DNA follows: TGTGCCAGCAGTGAATTGGGGGCGGATAGCACAGATACGCAGTATTTT. Translated: CASSELGADSTDTQYF.

This clone was found a few times. The chain carries TRBV5-1 and TRBJ1-1; 10 bases align to TRBD1. Trimming cost V 4 bases and J 7 bases; bases outside gene matches: 10. The CDR3 is made up of 15 amino acids. Germline V gives CDR1 SGHRS, CDR2 YFSETQ. The CDR3: CASSPPGQGDLEAFF. DNA of the CDR3: TGCGCCAGCAGCCCCCCCGGACAGGGGGACCTTGAAGCTTTCTTT.

V and J are TRBV9 and TRBJ2-1; 14 bases align to TRBD2. Germline trimming cut 2 bases from V and 8 bases from J; bases unmatched to any gene: 6. The germline gives CDR1 SGDLS, CDR2 YYNGEE. This CDR3 has 16 amino acids. The CDR3 protein is CASSVGTSGSVHEQFF. CDR3 in DNA: TGTGCCAGCAGCGTGGGGACTAGCGGGAGCGTCCATGAGCAGTTCTTC.

The genes are TRBV28 and TRBJ2-7; 9 bases map to TRBD1. This CDR3 contains 16 residues. V lost 5 bases, J lost 6 bases, and 14 bases stayed unmatched. Germline V gives CDR1 MDHEN, CDR2 SYDVKM. DNA for the CDR3: TGTGCCAGCAGTCCCGGGGGGACAGGGAACTTCTTCGAGCAGTACTTC. It encodes CASSPGGTGNFFEQYF.

The V call is TRBV5-1, the J call TRBJ2-7; D might be TRBD1 (6 bases). Per germline, CDR1 SGHRS and CDR2 YFSETQ. The CDR3 has 14 amino acids. V shed 3 bases and J shed 5 bases, with 15 bases lying between them. The CDR3 is CASSSGTPGNEQYF. The DNA of the CDR3 is TGCGCCAGCAGCTCCGGGACACCTGGGAACGAGCAGTACTTC.

The chain carries TRBV6-5 and TRBJ2-7, with TRBD1 identical over 10 bases. With 6 bases clipped from V and 3 bases from J, the junction kept 8 bases outside the gene matches. The CDR3 length is 15 residues. Per germline, CDR1 MNHEY and CDR2 SVGAGI. The CDR3, as DNA: TGTGCCAGCAGCCAAACCCGGGACAGGGGCTACGAGCAGTACTTC. Protein: CASSQTRDRGYEQYF.

The chain has TRBV7-8 and TRBJ2-5, with D perhaps TRBD2 (5 bases). The CDR3 loop spans 14 amino acids. Germline V gives CDR1 SGHVS, CDR2 FQNEAQ. Trimming shortened V by 2 bases and J by 1 base, and 8 bases separated the two germline ends. The CDR3 spells CASSLTRAQETQYF. The CDR3 nucleotides are TGTGCCAGCAGCTTAACGCGGGCCCAAGAGACCCAGTACTTC.